A single sample gave rise to the 3 T cell receptor beta chains below, sequenced in a study of response to subunit inactivated influenza vaccine. From the RT-PCR reads, TCRdb called clonotypes with MiXCR, one entry per CDR3 protein. The sample consists of around 530,000 distinct CDR3 sequences, around 11% of them appearing once. The specimen comprised PBMCs from blood, sampled on the day of vaccination. The source of these receptors is a man between 50 and 59 years old who received an inactivated influenza vaccine.

The V and J genes are TRBV28 and TRBJ2-3; D remains ambiguous. The V end was cut by 4 bases, the J end by 5 bases, with 13 bases between. The CDR3 loop spans 14 amino acids. CDR1 and CDR2 from the germline V gene are MDHEN and SYDVKM. CDR3 nucleotides: TGTGCCAGCAGTTCCTATACCGGTGGAGATACGCAGTATTTT. Translating it yields CASSSYTGGDTQYF.

This clonotype was seen a few times. The CDR3 spells CASSPGTSALSYEQYF. Written as DNA, the CDR3 is TGTGCCAGCAGCCCCGGGACTAGCGCTCTATCCTACGAGCAGTACTTC. V usage is TRBV27 and J usage is TRBJ2-7, with 10 bases fitting TRBD2. V lost 6 bases and J lost 1; bases outside the gene matches: 9. The germline gives CDR1 MNHEY, CDR2 SMNVEV (reference sequence). This CDR3 comprises 16 residues.

This clonotype was seen a handful of times. The rearrangement links TRBV20-1 to TRBJ2-5, with D maybe TRBD2 (6 bases). V was pared by 5 bases and J by 5 bases, with 12 bases between. The CDR3 runs to 12 residues. Per germline, CDR1 DFQATT and CDR2 SNEGSKA (reference sequence). DNA for the CDR3: TGCAGTGCTGTTAGGAGGGAGGAGACCCAGTACTTC. Its protein is CSAVRREETQYF.